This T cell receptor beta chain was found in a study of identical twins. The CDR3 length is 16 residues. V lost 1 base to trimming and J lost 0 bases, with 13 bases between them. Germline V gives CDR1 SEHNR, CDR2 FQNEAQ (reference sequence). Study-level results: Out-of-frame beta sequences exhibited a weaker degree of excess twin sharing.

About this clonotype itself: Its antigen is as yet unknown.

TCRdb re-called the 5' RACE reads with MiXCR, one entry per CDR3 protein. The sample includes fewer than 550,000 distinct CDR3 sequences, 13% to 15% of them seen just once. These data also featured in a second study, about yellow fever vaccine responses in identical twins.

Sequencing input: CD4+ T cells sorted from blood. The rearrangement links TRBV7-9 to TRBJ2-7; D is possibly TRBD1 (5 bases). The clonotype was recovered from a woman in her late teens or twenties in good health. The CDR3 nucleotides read TGTGCCAGCAGCTTAGGGCTAACAGGTAGCTCCTACGAGCAGTACTTC. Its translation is CASSLGLTGSSYEQYF.